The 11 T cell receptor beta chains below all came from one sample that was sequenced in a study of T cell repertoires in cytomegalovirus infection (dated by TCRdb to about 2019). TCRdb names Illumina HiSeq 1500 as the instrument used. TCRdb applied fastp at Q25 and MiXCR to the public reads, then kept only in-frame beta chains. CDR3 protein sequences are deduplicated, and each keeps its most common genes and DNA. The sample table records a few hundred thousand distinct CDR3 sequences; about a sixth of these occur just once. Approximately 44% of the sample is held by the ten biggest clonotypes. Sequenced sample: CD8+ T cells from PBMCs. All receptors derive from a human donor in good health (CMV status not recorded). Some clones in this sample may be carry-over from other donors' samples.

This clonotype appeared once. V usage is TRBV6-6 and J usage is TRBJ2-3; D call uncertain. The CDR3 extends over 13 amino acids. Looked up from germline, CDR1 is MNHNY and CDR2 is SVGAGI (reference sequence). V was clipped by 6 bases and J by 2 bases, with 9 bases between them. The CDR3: CASRLRPTDTQYF. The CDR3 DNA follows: TGTGCCAGCAGGTTGAGACCCACAGATACGCAGTATTTT.

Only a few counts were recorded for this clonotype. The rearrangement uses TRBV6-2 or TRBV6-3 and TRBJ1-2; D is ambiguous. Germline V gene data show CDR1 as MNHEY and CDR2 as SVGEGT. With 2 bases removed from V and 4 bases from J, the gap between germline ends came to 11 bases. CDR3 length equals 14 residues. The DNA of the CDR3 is TGTGCCAGCAGTTACAATTCCGGCTTCTATGGCTACACCTTC. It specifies CASSYNSGFYGYTF.

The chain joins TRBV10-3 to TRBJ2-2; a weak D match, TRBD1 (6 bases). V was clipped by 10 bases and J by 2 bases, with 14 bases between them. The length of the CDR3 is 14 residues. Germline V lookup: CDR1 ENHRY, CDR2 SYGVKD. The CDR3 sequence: CATDPGHNTGELFF. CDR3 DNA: TGTGCCACCGATCCGGGACACAACACCGGGGAGCTGTTTTTT.

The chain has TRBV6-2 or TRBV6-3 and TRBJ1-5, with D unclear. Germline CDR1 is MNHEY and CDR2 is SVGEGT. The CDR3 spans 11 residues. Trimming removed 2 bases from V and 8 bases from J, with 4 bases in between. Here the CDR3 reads CASSYPEPQHF. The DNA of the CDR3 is TGTGCCAGCAGTTACCCCGAGCCCCAGCATTTT.

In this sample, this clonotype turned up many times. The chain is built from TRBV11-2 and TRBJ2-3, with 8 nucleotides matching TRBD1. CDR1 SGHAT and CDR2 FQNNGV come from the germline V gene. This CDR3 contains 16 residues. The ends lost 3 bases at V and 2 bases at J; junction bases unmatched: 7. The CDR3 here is CASSFRDRQITDTQYF. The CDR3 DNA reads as TGTGCCAGCAGCTTCCGGGACAGGCAAATCACAGATACGCAGTATTTT. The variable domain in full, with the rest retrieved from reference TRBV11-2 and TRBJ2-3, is EAGVAQSPRYKIIEKRQSVAFWCNPISGHATLYWYQQILGQGPKLLIQFQNNGVVDDSQLPKDRFSAERLKGVDSTLKIQPAKLEDSAVYLCASSFRDRQITDTQYFGPGTRLTVL.

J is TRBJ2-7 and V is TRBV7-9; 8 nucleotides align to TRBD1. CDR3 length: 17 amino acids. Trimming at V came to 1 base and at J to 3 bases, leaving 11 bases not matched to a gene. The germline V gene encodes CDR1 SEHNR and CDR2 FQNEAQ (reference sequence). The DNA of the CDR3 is TGTGCCAGCAGCTTAGTATGGGAGGACAGGGTTAACTACGAGCAGTACTTC. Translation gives CASSLVWEDRVNYEQYF.

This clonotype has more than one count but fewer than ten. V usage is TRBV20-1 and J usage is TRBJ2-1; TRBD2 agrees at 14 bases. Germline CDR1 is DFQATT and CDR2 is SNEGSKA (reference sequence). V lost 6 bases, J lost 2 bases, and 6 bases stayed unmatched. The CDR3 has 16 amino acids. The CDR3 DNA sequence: TGCAGTGCGGGGACTAGCGGGGGCCCAGCCTACAATGAGCAGTTCTTC. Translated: CSAGTSGGPAYNEQFF.

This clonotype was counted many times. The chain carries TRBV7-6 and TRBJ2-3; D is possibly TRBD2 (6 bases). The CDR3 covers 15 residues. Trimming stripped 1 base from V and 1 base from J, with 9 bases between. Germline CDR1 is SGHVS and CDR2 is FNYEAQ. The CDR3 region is CASSLVSGGTDTQYF. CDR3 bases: TGTGCCAGCAGCTTAGTATCGGGAGGCACAGATACGCAGTATTTT.

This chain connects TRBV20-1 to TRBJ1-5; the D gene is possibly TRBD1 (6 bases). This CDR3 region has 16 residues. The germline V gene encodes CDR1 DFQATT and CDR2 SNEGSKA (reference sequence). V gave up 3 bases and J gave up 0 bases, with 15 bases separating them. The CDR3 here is CSARLEGGYSNQPQHF. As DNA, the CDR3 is TGCAGTGCTAGGCTGGAGGGGGGGTATAGCAATCAGCCCCAGCATTTT.

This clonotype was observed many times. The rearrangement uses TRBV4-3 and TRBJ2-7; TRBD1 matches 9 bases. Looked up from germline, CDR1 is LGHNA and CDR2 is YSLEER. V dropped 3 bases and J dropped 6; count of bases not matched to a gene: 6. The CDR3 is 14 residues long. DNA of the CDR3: TGCGCCAGCAGCCAGGAACAGGGGGCATTCGAGCAGTACTTC. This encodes CASSQEQGAFEQYF.

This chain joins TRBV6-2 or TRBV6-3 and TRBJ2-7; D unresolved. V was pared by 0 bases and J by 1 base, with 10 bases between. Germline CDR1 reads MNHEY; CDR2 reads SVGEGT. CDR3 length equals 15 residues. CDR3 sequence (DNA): TGTGCCAGCAGTTACTCTTTTCCGCAGTCCTACGAGCAGTACTTC. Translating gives CASSYSFPQSYEQYF.